This T cell receptor (beta chain) was recorded in a study of human T cells and chemical hapten exposure. TCRdb fed the RACE reads into MiXCR, producing one record per CDR3 protein. This repertoire shows 80,000 to 100,000 distinct CDR3 sequences, roughly 27% found once; its top ten account for about 9.3%. After removal of 5 bases from V and 4 bases from J, the junction contained 10 bases not matched to a gene. This CDR3 has 16 residues. Documented time point: patch test 3, about 24 weeks after DPC sensitization. Treatment: therapeutic diphenylcyclopropenone sensitization with weekly scalp DPC. This sequence originates from a man aged 35 to 55 with alopecia areata. Some clones in this sample may be carry-over from other donors' samples. The source was whole blood, collected in connection with sensitization to the hapten diphenylcyclopropenone (DPC). This chain uses TRBV12-3 or TRBV12-4 with TRBJ2-1, with TRBD2 matching 8 bases. The chain's CDR3 is CASSPVSGSGYNEQFF. CDR3 sequence (DNA): TGTGCCAGCAGTCCCGTGAGCGGGAGTGGGTACAATGAGCAGTTCTTC.